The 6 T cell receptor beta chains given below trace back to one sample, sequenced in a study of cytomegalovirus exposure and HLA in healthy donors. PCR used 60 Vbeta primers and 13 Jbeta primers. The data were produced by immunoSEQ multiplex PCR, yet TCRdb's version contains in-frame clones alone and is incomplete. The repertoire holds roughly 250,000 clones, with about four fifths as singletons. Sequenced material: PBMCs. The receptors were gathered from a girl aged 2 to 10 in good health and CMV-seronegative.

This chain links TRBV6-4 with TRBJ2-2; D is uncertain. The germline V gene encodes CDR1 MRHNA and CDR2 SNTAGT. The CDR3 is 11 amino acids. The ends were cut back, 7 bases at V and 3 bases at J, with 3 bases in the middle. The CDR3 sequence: CASIYTGELFF. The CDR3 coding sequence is TGTGCCAGCATATACACCGGGGAGCTGTTTTTT.

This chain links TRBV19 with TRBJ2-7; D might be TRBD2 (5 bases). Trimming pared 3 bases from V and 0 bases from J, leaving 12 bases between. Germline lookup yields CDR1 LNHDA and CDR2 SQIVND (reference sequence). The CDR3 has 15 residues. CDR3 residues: CASSIERASSYEQYF. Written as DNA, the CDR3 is TGTGCCAGTAGTATTGAGAGGGCCAGCTCCTACGAGCAGTACTTC.

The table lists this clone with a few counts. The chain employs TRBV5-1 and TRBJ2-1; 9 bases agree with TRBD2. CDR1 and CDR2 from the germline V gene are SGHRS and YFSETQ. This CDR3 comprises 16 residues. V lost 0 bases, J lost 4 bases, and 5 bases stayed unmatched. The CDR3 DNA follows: TGCGCCAGCAGCTTGGGTGCGGGAGGGATTTACAATGAGCAGTTCTTC. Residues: CASSLGAGGIYNEQFF.

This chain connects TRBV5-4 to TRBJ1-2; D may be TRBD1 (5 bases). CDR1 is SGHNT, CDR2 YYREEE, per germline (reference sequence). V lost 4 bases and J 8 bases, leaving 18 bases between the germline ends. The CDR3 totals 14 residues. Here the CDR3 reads CASSREVGEGGYTF. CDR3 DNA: TGTGCCAGCAGCCGCGAAGTTGGGGAGGGGGGCTACACCTTC.

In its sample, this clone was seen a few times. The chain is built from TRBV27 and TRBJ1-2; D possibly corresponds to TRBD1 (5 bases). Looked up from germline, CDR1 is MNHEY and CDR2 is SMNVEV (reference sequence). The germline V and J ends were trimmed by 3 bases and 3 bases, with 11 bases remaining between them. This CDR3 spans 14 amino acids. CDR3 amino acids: CASSLRQGYYGYTF. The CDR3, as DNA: TGTGCCAGCAGTTTGAGGCAGGGCTACTATGGCTACACCTTC.

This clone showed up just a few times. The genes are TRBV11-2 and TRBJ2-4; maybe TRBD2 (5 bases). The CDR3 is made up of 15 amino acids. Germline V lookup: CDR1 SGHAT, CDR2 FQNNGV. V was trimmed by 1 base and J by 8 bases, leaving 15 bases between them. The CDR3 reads CASSLGRQLEDIQYF. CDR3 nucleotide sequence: TGTGCCAGCAGCTTAGGACGGCAGCTGGAGGACATTCAGTACTTC.